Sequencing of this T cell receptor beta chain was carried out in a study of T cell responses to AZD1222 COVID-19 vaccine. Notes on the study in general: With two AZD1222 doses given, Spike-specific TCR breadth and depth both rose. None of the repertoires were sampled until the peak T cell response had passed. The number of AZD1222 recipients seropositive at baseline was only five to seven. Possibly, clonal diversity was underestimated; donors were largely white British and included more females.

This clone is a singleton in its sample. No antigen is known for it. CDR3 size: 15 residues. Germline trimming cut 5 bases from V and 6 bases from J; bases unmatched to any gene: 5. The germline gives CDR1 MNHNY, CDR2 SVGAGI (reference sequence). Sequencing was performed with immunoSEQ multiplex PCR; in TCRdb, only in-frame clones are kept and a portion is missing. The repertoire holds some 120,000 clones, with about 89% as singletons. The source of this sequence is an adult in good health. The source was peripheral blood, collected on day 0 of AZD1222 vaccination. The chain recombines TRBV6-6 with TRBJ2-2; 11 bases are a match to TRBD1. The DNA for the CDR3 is TGTGCCAGCAGTCGCCCGGGACAGGGGGCCGGGGAGCTGTTTTTT. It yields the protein CASSRPGQGAGELFF.